Shown below are 32 T cell receptor beta chains from a single sample sequenced in a study of T cell responses to AZD1222 COVID-19 vaccine. The assay was immunoSEQ multiplex PCR, and TCRdb's table has in-frame clones only and misses some. The sample records 110,000 to 150,000 clones, approximately 91% being singletons. The sample was peripheral blood, taken on day 0 of AZD1222 vaccination. The origin of the receptors is an adult in good health.

This clone appeared a single time. This chain uses TRBV7-2 with TRBJ2-3; 7 bases match TRBD2. The CDR3 has 16 amino acids. Germline values: CDR1 SGHTA, CDR2 FQGNSA. V lost 5 bases, J lost 4 bases, and 12 bases stayed unmatched. CDR3 DNA sequence: TGTGCCAGCAGCAAAAGGGGAGGGGCCGGAGCAGATACGCAGTATTTT. It codes for CASSKRGGAGADTQYF.

The rearrangement links TRBV28 to TRBJ1-6; no clear D. V lost 6 bases and J 10 bases, leaving 16 bases between the germline ends. Looked up from germline, CDR1 is MDHEN and CDR2 is SYDVKM. The CDR3 is made up of 14 amino acids. CDR3 sequence reads: CASSPPVGGSPLHF. CDR3 in DNA: TGTGCCAGCAGCCCCCCCGTGGGAGGATCACCCCTCCACTTT.

The rearrangement links TRBV5-1 to TRBJ1-2, with 9 bases identical to TRBD1. This CDR3 spans 16 amino acids. V gave up 4 bases and J gave up 1 base; unmatched junction bases: 8. Looked up from germline, CDR1 is SGHRS and CDR2 is YFSETQ. CDR3: CASSLNPGQGNYGYTF. Written as DNA, the CDR3 is TGCGCCAGCAGCCTAAACCCGGGACAGGGTAACTATGGCTACACCTTC.

The J gene is TRBJ2-2, the V gene TRBV11-2; 8 bases align to TRBD2. Per the germline V gene, CDR1 is SGHAT and CDR2 is FQNNGV. The trim removed 2 bases at V and 0 bases at J, leaving 11 bases unmatched. The CDR3 spans 19 residues. The CDR3 coding sequence is TGTGCCAGCAGCTTACGTCTAGGCGGCGGGGGGTCGAACACCGGGGAGCTGTTTTTT. Its translation: CASSLRLGGGGSNTGELFF.

The gene calls are TRBV5-1 and TRBJ1-4; D may be TRBD1 (5 bases). Germline CDR1 reads SGHRS; CDR2 reads YFSETQ. The V end was cut by 4 bases, the J end by 5 bases, with 9 bases between. There are 13 residues in the CDR3. This CDR3 is CASSQGINEKLFF. The CDR3 bases are TGCGCCAGCAGCCAGGGAATAAATGAAAAACTGTTTTTT.

With regard to this clone: Other DNA variants within this sample encode the same CDR3. The rearrangement links TRBV5-4 to TRBJ1-2, with TRBD1 matching 8 bases. The CDR3 contains 15 residues. The J segment lost 1 base and the V segment lost 0 bases, leaving 2 bases of the junction unmatched. Germline CDR1 SGHNT, CDR2 YYREEE (reference sequence). In DNA form, the CDR3 reads TGTGCCAGCAGCTTGGGGACAGGGCTTAACTATGGCTACACCTTC. Protein: CASSLGTGLNYGYTF.

The chain uses TRBV19 and TRBJ1-5; TRBD1 aligns across 7 bases. The length of the CDR3 is 17 residues. The germline V gene encodes CDR1 LNHDA and CDR2 SQIVND (reference sequence). V shed 5 bases, J shed 5 bases, and the junction held 15 bases outside the gene matches. CDR3 nucleotide sequence: TGTGCCAGTAGTGACCGGGACAGAAGAGGCAGCTATCAGCCCCAGCATTTT. This encodes CASSDRDRRGSYQPQHF.

The chain employs TRBV20-1 and TRBJ2-4; weak D call: TRBD2 (5 bases). Per the germline V gene, CDR1 is DFQATT and CDR2 is SNEGSKA (reference sequence). V gave up 3 bases and J gave up 0 bases, with 21 bases separating them. The CDR3 sequence is 18 residues long. CDR3 residues: CSASRQSLPGLAKNIQYF. In nucleotides, the CDR3 is TGCAGTGCTAGTCGGCAGAGCCTTCCCGGACTAGCCAAAAACATTCAGTACTTC.

The chain uses TRBV2 and TRBJ2-7, with 11 positions matching TRBD2. Trimming at V came to 2 bases and at J to 4 bases, leaving 7 bases not matched to a gene. This CDR3 is 16 amino acids long. The V gene's germline CDR1 is SNHLY and CDR2 FYNNEI. The CDR3 coding sequence is TGTGCCAGCAGTGAAACGGGGGGACTAGCGGAGTACGAGCAGTACTTC. Encoded protein: CASSETGGLAEYEQYF.

The J gene is TRBJ2-2, the V gene TRBV7-9, with a weak D call TRBD2 (6 bases). The CDR3 sequence is 14 residues long. The germline CDR1 and CDR2 sequences are SEHNR and FQNEAQ (reference sequence). Trimming stripped 3 bases from V and 7 bases from J, with 12 bases between. This CDR3 reads CASSLGLVGGELFF. The CDR3, as DNA: TGTGCCAGCAGCTTGGGACTCGTAGGCGGGGAGCTGTTTTTT.

V is TRBV10-3 and J is TRBJ2-2; TRBD2 aligns across 12 bases. CDR1 and CDR2 (germline): ENHRY, SYGVKD. CDR3 length equals 18 residues. V trimming: 0 bases; J trimming: 4 bases; junction bases outside the gene matches: 6. CDR3 DNA: TGTGCCATCAGTGAGTCAGGACTAGCGGGGTCGGGCACCGGGGAGCTGTTTTTT. Protein: CAISESGLAGSGTGELFF.

The chain has TRBV2 and TRBJ2-7; D might be TRBD1 (5 bases). Trimming left V 3 bases short and J 0 bases short, with 9 bases between. CDR1 and CDR2 (germline): SNHLY, FYNNEI. The CDR3 has 14 amino acids. The CDR3 loop is CASSESRVSYEQYF. Here the CDR3 DNA reads TGTGCCAGCAGTGAGAGCAGGGTCTCCTACGAGCAGTACTTC. Full variable domain (remainder filled in from reference TRBV2 and TRBJ2-7): EPEVTQTPSHQVTQMGQEVILRCVPISNHLYFYWYRQILGQKVEFLVSFYNNEISEKSEIFDDQFSVERPDGSNFTLKIRSTKLEDSAMYFCASSESRVSYEQYFGPGTRLTVT.

The chain recombines TRBV19 with TRBJ2-1, with 7 nucleotides matching TRBD1. The CDR3 contains 14 residues. Germline assignment: CDR1 LNHDA and CDR2 SQIVND (reference sequence). The junction had 4 bases not matched to a gene; V was cut back by 3 bases and J by 5 bases. The CDR3 nucleotides read TGTGCCAGTAGTATTACAGGGGAAGACAATGAGCAGTTCTTC. Protein sequence: CASSITGEDNEQFF.

This clone was counted many times. This chain's CDR3 is CASSPNQGAGETQYF. CDR3 nucleotide sequence: TGTGCCAGCAGCCCCAATCAGGGGGCAGGGGAGACCCAGTACTTC. The chain couples TRBV7-9 to TRBJ2-5, with TRBD1 identical over 8 bases. Losses at the gene ends were 5 bases for V and 5 bases for J; bases not matched to a gene: 10. From germline, CDR1 is SEHNR and CDR2 FQNEAQ (reference sequence). The length of the CDR3 is 15 residues.

This sequence joins TRBV6-5 and TRBJ1-1, with 8 bases aligning to TRBD1. Germline CDR1 and CDR2: MNHEY and SVGAGI. V lost 8 bases, J lost 2 bases, and 10 bases stayed unmatched. The length of the CDR3 is 15 residues. CDR3 in amino acids: CASYLRTGRNTEAFF. The CDR3 region has the DNA TGTGCCAGCTACCTCCGGACAGGGCGAAACACTGAAGCTTTCTTT.

This clone was found a few times. The rearrangement links TRBV3-1 (or the pseudogene TRBV3-2) to TRBJ1-6; possibly TRBD1 for D (5 bases). Trimming pared 1 base from V and 0 bases from J, leaving 10 bases between. Germline CDR1 is LGHDT and CDR2 is YNNKEL (reference sequence). The CDR3 loop spans 17 amino acids. This CDR3 is CASSQAGSGSYNSPLHF. Here the CDR3 DNA reads TGTGCCAGCAGCCAAGCAGGGTCGGGCTCCTATAATTCACCCCTCCACTTT.

The chain links TRBV19 to TRBJ1-1; no definite D call. The V end was cut by 5 bases, the J end by 0 bases, with 19 bases between. This CDR3 is 17 amino acids long. Germline V CDR1 and CDR2: LNHDA, SQIVND (reference sequence). This chain's CDR3 is CASSLSGSYGMNTEAFF. CDR3 in DNA: TGTGCCAGTAGTTTGTCCGGGTCCTACGGCATGAACACTGAAGCTTTCTTT.

The chain uses TRBV18 and TRBJ1-2; D remains unclear. This CDR3 is 16 amino acids long. V dropped 1 base and J dropped 2 bases, with 14 bases sitting between them. Germline V lookup: CDR1 KGHSH, CDR2 LQKENI. The CDR3 DNA follows: TGTGCCAGCTCACCACGGCGGAACCGCGTCAACTATGGCTACACCTTC. Its protein product is CASSPRRNRVNYGYTF.

This clone was picked up a small number of times. CDR3 nucleotide sequence: TGTGCCAGTAGCCCCGGGCAGGGATTCACTGAAGCTTTCTTT. Its protein is CASSPGQGFTEAFF. The chain links TRBV19 to TRBJ1-1, with a weak D call TRBD1 (5 bases). V lost 6 bases and J lost 4, with 15 bases in between. Germline V lookup: CDR1 LNHDA, CDR2 SQIVND (reference sequence). The CDR3 length is 14 residues.

The chain is built from TRBV7-6 and TRBJ2-2, with no clear D. CDR1 and CDR2 from the germline V gene are SGHVS and FNYEAQ. The CDR3 is made up of 15 amino acids. Trimming removed 3 bases at V and 4 bases at J, with 12 bases between. Written as DNA, the CDR3 is TGTGCCAGCAGCTTGGACGAAGCCCTCACCGGGGAGCTGTTTTTT. Residues: CASSLDEALTGELFF.

The sample holds one count of this clone. The chain carries TRBV3-1 (or the pseudogene TRBV3-2) and TRBJ1-5, with TRBD1 identical over 10 bases. CDR1 is LGHDT and CDR2 is YNNKEL in the germline V gene (reference sequence). CDR3 length: 15 amino acids. Trimming cost V 1 base and J 4 bases; bases outside gene matches: 1. This CDR3 reads CASSQGGQGNQPQHF. CDR3 nucleotides: TGTGCCAGCAGCCAAGGGGGACAGGGGAATCAGCCCCAGCATTTT.

The rearrangement links TRBV30 to TRBJ2-7, with unresolved D. V dropped 2 bases and J dropped 2 bases, with 13 bases sitting between them. Germline CDR1 and CDR2: GTSNPN and SVGIG (reference sequence). This CDR3 has 14 amino acids. The CDR3 region is CAWSHGRAAYEQYF. The CDR3 DNA reads as TGTGCCTGGAGTCACGGACGGGCGGCCTACGAGCAGTACTTC.

This clone showed up many times. V gene TRBV12-3 or TRBV12-4 combines with J gene TRBJ1-1; D remains ambiguous. The CDR3 runs 13 residues. V was trimmed by 3 bases and J by 2 bases, leaving 7 bases between them. For the CDR3, the DNA is TGTGCCAGCAGTTTGGGAGTCAACACTGAAGCTTTCTTT. Translated: CASSLGVNTEAFF.

This clone was detected once. V is TRBV6-2 or TRBV6-3 and J is TRBJ1-2; 7 nucleotides match TRBD1. The V and J ends lost 5 bases and 6 bases, in that order; junction bases with no gene match: 6. CDR3 length equals 13 residues. The germline gives CDR1 MNHEY, CDR2 SVGEGT. In nucleotides, the CDR3 is TGTGCCAGCAGTCGGGACAGAGCGAATGGCTACACCTTC. Its translation is CASSRDRANGYTF.

J is TRBJ2-2 and V is TRBV3-1 (or the pseudogene TRBV3-2); 8 positions match TRBD2. The CDR3 contains 17 residues. V dropped 2 bases and J dropped 1; count of bases not matched to a gene: 6. Germline CDR1 and CDR2: LGHDT and YNNKEL (reference sequence). The CDR3 reads CASSQYAAGENTGELFF. In DNA form, the CDR3 reads TGTGCCAGCAGCCAATACGCAGCGGGAGAGAACACCGGGGAGCTGTTTTTT.

The chain uses TRBV6-4 and TRBJ1-2; the match to TRBD1 covers 9 bases. Germline V gene data show CDR1 as MRHNA and CDR2 as SNTAGT. The length of the CDR3 is 13 residues. Trimming took 3 bases from V and 5 from J; bases not matched to a gene: 1. CDR3 sequence reads: CASSEDRGYGYTF. CDR3 DNA sequence: TGTGCCAGCAGTGAGGACAGGGGTTATGGCTACACCTTC.

This clone was counted once. The DNA of the CDR3 is TGTGCCAGCTCCCGACAGGGGGGTGAAGCTTTCTTT. This gives the protein CASSRQGGEAFF. The rearrangement links TRBV18 to TRBJ1-1; TRBD1 matches at 9 bases. The CDR3 has 12 amino acids. The trim removed 6 bases at V and 7 bases at J, leaving 3 bases unmatched. Germline CDR1 is KGHSH and CDR2 is LQKENI.

The chain recombines TRBV5-6 with TRBJ1-2; D uncertain. There are 18 residues in the CDR3. Trimming removed 4 bases from V and 2 bases from J, with 24 bases in between. CDR1 is SGHDT and CDR2 is YYEEEE in the germline V gene. The DNA for the CDR3 is TGTGCCAGCAGCAAGACTGAAGGTTACCTCTCATCGAACTATGGCTACACCTTC. The encoded protein is CASSKTEGYLSSNYGYTF.

The V and J genes are TRBV3-1 (or the pseudogene TRBV3-2) and TRBJ2-5; D not certain. The CDR3 is 14 amino acids. Trimming pared 3 bases from V and 5 bases from J, leaving 13 bases between. Germline CDR1 is LGHDT and CDR2 is YNNKEL (reference sequence). The CDR3 nucleotides read TGTGCCAGCAGCCAGAGCCCAGGATGGGAGACCCAGTACTTC. Translation: CASSQSPGWETQYF.

The chain employs TRBV5-1 and TRBJ2-1; 11 nucleotides match TRBD1. V shed 4 bases, J shed 6 bases, and the junction held 3 bases outside the gene matches. The CDR3 spans 14 residues. CDR1 is SGHRS and CDR2 is YFSETQ in the germline V gene. CDR3 protein: CASSLGTGGNEQFF. The CDR3 coding sequence is TGCGCCAGCAGCCTCGGGACAGGGGGCAATGAGCAGTTCTTC.

CDR3 sequence reads: CATSDLGNEQFF. As DNA, the CDR3 is TGTGCCACCAGTGATTTGGGCAATGAGCAGTTCTTC. J is TRBJ2-1 and V is TRBV24-1; D uncertain. V lost 0 bases to trimming and J lost 6 bases, with 2 bases between them. The germline CDR1 and CDR2 sequences are KGHDR and SFDVKD. CDR3 size: 12 residues.

This clone was seen once. This chain links TRBV5-4 with TRBJ2-7; D is unclear. Between the trimmed V and J ends, which lost 0 bases and 2 bases, there was a span of 9 bases. Germline CDR1 is SGHNT and CDR2 is YYREEE (reference sequence). There are 14 residues in the CDR3. The CDR3 DNA reads TGTGCCAGCAGCTTGGGGCTAACCGCCTACGAGCAGTACTTC. Protein product: CASSLGLTAYEQYF.